This entry lists 4 T cell receptor beta chains sequenced from one sample in a study of T-cell memory formation after mild COVID-19. TCRdb re-derived calls from the 5' RACE reads in MiXCR, one entry per CDR3 protein. The table shows approximately 150,000 distinct CDR3 sequences, with 15% to 20% occurring only once. Material for sequencing was PBMCs or a T cell subset sorted from them (not recorded which). All receptors derive from an adult woman who had mild COVID-19 (a few samples of this study predate the infection). Cell type and time point are not known.

This clonotype was seen only a few times. The chain employs TRBV24-1 and TRBJ2-2, with D tentatively TRBD1 or TRBD2 (5 bases each). Trimming took 10 bases from V and 0 from J, leaving 11 bases between them. The CDR3 is 14 residues long. Per the germline V gene, CDR1 is KGHDR and CDR2 is SFDVKD. CDR3 in amino acids: CATAGTANTGELFF. The CDR3, as DNA: TGTGCCACAGCCGGGACGGCGAACACCGGGGAGCTGTTTTTT.

This chain links TRBV30 with TRBJ2-1; 7 bases are a match to TRBD2. Germline trimming cut 0 bases from V and 3 bases from J; bases unmatched to any gene: 2. Germline V gives CDR1 GTSNPN, CDR2 SVGIG (reference sequence). CDR3 length equals 14 residues. Written as DNA, the CDR3 is TGTGCCTGGAGTGTCTCTAGCGGCTACAATGAGCAGTTCTTC. Translated, it gives CAWSVSSGYNEQFF.

The V gene is TRBV5-1, the J gene TRBJ2-5; D is perhaps TRBD2 (5 bases). Germline loops: CDR1 SGHRS, CDR2 YFSETQ. V shed 4 bases and J shed 5 bases, with 18 bases lying between them. This CDR3 is 15 amino acids long. The CDR3 nucleotides are TGCGCCAGCAGCGCGGACGATAGCGAGTTTGAGACCCAGTACTTC. Amino acid sequence: CASSADDSEFETQYF.

The chain combines TRBV4-1 with TRBJ2-3, with unresolved D. The germline CDR1 and CDR2 sequences are MGHRA and YSYEKL. CDR3 length equals 13 residues. Trimming removed 5 bases at V and 2 bases at J, with 8 bases between. The CDR3 protein is CASSSRPTDTQYF. CDR3 DNA sequence: TGCGCCAGCAGCTCCCGACCCACAGATACGCAGTATTTT.